Sequencing of this T cell receptor beta chain was carried out in a study of shared clonotypes between healthy human individuals. As defined, naive CD8 cells were CD45RO-negative and positively selected for CCR7, with terminally differentiated effector memory CD45RA+ cells excluded. About this clone: Its antigen is unidentified.

Study results and limitations: Larger estimated richness was generally recorded for naive subsets relative to memory subsets.

Sequenced by immunoSEQ multiplex PCR; TCRdb stores in-frame clones only, minus some. The sample consists of approximately 2,000,000 clones, about 93% of them appearing once. The material sequenced was naive CD8+ T cells from PBMCs. This clonotype was sampled from a man in his late teens or twenties in good health. Some clones in this sample may be carry-over from other donors' samples.

The CDR3 DNA reads TGTGCCAGCAGTGCCACGGACCGAACCTCTGGAAACACCATATATTTT. The encoded protein is CASSATDRTSGNTIYF. The chain couples TRBV28 to TRBJ1-3; D not certain. The germline CDR1 and CDR2 sequences are MDHEN and SYDVKM. With 5 bases removed from V and 0 bases from J, the gap between germline ends came to 14 bases. CDR3 length: 16 amino acids.